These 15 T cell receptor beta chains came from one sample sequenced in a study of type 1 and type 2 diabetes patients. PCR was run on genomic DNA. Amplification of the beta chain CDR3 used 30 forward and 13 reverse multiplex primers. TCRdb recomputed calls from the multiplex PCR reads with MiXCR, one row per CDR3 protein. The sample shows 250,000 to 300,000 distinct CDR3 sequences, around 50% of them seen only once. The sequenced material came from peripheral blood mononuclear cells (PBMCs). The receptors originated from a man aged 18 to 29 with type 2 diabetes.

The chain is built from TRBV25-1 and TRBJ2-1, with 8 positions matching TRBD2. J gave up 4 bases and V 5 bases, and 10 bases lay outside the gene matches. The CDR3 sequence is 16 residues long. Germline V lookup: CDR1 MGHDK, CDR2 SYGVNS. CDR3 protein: CASSYGGGLGYNEQFF. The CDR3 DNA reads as TGTGCCAGCAGTTACGGGGGGGGGCTGGGATACAATGAGCAGTTCTTC.

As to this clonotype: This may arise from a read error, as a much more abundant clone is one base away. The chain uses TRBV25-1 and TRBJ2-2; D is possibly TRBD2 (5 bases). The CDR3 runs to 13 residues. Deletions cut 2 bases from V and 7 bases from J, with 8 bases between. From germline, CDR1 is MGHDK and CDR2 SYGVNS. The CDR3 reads CASSERGIGELFF. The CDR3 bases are TGTGCCAGCAGTGAACGAGGGATCGGGGAGCTGTTTTTT. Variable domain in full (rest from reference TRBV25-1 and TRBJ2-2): EADIYQTPRYLVIGTGKKITLECSQTMGHDKMYWYQQDPGMELHLIHYSYGVNSTEKGDLSSESTVSRIRTEHFPLTLESARPSHTSQYLCASSERGIGELFFGEGSRLTVL.

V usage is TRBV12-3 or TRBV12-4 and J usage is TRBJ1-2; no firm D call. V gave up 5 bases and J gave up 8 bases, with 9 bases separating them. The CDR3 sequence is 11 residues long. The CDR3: CASSRDPGYTF. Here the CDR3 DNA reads TGTGCCAGCAGTCGCGACCCGGGCTACACCTTC.

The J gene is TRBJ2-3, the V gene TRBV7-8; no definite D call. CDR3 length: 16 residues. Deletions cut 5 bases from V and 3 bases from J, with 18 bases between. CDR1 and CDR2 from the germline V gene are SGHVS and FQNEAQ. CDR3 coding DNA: TGTGCCAGCAGCCCCCGGGCAAATCCGAATACAGATACGCAGTATTTT. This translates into CASSPRANPNTDTQYF.

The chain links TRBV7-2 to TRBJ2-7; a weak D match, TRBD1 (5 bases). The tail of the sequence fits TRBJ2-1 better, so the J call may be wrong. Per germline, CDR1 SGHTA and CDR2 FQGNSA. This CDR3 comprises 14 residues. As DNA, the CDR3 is TGTGCCAGCAGCGCAAACATGGTAGGGGTTGAGCAGTTCTTC. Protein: CASSANMVGVEQFF.

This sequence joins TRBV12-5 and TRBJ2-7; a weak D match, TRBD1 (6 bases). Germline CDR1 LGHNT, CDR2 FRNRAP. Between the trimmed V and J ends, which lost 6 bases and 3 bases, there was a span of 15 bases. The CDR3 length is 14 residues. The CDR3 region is CASGLLPDSYEQYF. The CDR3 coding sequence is TGTGCTAGTGGACTCCTCCCGGACAGCTACGAGCAGTACTTC.

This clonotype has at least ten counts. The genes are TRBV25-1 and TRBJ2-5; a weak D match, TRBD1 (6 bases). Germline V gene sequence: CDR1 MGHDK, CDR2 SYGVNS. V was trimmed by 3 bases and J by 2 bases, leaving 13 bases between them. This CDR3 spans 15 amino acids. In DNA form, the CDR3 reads TGTGCCAGCAGTGATTTGACAGGCGGGCAAGAGACCCAGTACTTC. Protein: CASSDLTGGQETQYF.

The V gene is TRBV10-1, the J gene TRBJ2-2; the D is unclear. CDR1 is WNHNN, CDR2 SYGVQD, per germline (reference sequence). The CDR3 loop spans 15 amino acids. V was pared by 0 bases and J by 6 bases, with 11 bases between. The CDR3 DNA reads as TGCGCCAGCAGTGAGTCAGGGCGGACGGCCGGGGAGCTGTTTTTT. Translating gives CASSESGRTAGELFF.

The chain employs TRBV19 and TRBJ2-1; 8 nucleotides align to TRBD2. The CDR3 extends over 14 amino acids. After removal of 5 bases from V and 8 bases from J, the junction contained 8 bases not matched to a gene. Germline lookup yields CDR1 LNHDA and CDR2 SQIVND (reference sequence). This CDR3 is CASSFGTRIHEQFF. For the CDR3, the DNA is TGTGCCAGTAGTTTCGGGACTAGAATACATGAGCAGTTCTTC.

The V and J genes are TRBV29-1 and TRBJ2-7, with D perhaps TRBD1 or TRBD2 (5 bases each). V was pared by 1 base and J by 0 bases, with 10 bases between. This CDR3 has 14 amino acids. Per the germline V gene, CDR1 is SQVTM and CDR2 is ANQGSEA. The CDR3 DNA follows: TGCAGCGTTGAAGTGTGGGACGTCTCCTACGAGCAGTACTTC. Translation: CSVEVWDVSYEQYF.

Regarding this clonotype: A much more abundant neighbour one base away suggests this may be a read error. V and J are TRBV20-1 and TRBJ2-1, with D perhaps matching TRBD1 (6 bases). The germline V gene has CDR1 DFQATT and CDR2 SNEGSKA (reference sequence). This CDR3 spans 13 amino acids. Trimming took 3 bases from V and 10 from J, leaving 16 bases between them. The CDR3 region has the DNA TGCAGTGCTAGGGATAAGGGGGTCTACGAGCAGTTCTTC. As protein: CSARDKGVYEQFF.

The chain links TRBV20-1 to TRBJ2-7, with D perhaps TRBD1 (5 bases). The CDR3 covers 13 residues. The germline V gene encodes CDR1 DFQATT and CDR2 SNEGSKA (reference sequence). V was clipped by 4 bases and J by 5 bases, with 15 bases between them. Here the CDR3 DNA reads TGCAGTGCTAAGGGGATTGGATCAGACGAGCAGTACTTC. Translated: CSAKGIGSDEQYF.

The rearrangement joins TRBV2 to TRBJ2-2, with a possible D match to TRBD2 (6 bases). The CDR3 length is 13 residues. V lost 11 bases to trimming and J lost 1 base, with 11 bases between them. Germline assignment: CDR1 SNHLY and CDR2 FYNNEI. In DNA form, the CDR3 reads TGTGCCCGCTCGGGGGAGAACACCGGGGAGCTGTTTTTT. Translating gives CARSGENTGELFF.

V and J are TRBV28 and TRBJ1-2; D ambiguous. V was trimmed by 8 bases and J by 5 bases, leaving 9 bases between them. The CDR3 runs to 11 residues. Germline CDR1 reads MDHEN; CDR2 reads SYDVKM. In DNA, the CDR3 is TGTGCCAGCGGTAGTACTTATGGCTACACCTTC. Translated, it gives CASGSTYGYTF.

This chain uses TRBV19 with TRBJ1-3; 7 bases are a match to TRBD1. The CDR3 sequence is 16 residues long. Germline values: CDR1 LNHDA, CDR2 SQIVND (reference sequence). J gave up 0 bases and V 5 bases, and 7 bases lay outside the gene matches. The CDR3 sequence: CASSLRDSTSGNTIYF. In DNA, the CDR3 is TGTGCCAGTAGTCTACGGGACAGTACCTCTGGAAACACCATATATTTT.